The 26 T cell receptor beta chains reported below all come from one sample, sequenced in a study of blood T cell repertoires in COVID-19. The table came from immunoSEQ multiplex PCR; TCRdb's copy has only in-frame clones and leaves some out. The sample has 90,000 to 120,000 clones, 89% seen once. Sequenced: peripheral blood. All receptors come from a man aged 40-50 years with active or convalescent COVID-19.

The chain is built from TRBV30 and TRBJ2-7; no clear D gene. Germline V gene lookup returns CDR1 GTSNPN and CDR2 SVGIG (reference sequence). Trimming removed 4 bases at V and 2 bases at J, with 15 bases between. This CDR3 is 14 amino acids long. The chain's CDR3 is CAWTSRGNPYEQYF. Written as DNA, the CDR3 is TGTGCCTGGACTTCGCGAGGTAACCCCTACGAGCAGTACTTC. The complete variable domain, with remaining parts taken from reference TRBV30 and TRBJ2-7, reads SQTIHQWPATLVQPVGSPLSLECTVEGTSNPNLYWYRQAAGRGLQLLFYSVGIGQISSEVPQNLSASRPQDRQFILSSKKLLLSDSGFYLCAWTSRGNPYEQYFGPGTRLTVT.

The V and J genes are TRBV5-1 and TRBJ2-5; TRBD1 aligns across 7 bases. The germline V gene encodes CDR1 SGHRS and CDR2 YFSETQ. CDR3 length: 14 amino acids. Trimming took 5 bases from V and 3 from J; bases not matched to a gene: 7. The CDR3 spells CASSKGAGEETQYF. For the CDR3, the DNA is TGCGCCAGCAGTAAGGGGGCGGGTGAAGAGACCCAGTACTTC.

This chain links TRBV5-1 with TRBJ2-1; 13 bases match TRBD2. CDR1 is SGHRS, CDR2 YFSETQ, per germline. The CDR3 totals 17 residues. The ends lost 4 bases at V and 0 bases at J; junction bases unmatched: 4. CDR3 loop: CASSPRLAGGSYNEQFF. CDR3 in DNA: TGCGCCAGCAGCCCCCGACTAGCGGGAGGCTCCTACAATGAGCAGTTCTTC. Based on the CDR3 plus reference TRBV5-1 and TRBJ2-1, the full variable domain is KAGVTQTPRYLIKTRGQQVTLSCSPISGHRSVSWYQQTPGQGLQFLFEYFSETQRNKGNFPGRFSGRQFSNSRSEMNVSTLELGDSALYLCASSPRLAGGSYNEQFFGPGTRLTVL.

V gene TRBV5-1 combines with J gene TRBJ1-3; D gene ambiguous. Germline loops: CDR1 SGHRS, CDR2 YFSETQ. Trimming cost V 0 bases and J 0 bases, with 10 bases left between them. The CDR3 loop spans 16 amino acids. CDR3 residues: CASSLDVLNSGNTIYF. CDR3 nucleotide sequence: TGCGCCAGCAGCTTGGATGTCTTAAACTCTGGAAACACCATATATTTT.

The chain uses TRBV12-3 or TRBV12-4 and TRBJ1-2; perhaps TRBD1 as D (5 bases). The CDR3 totals 12 residues. Between the trimmed V and J ends, which lost 6 bases and 5 bases, there was a span of 10 bases. CDR3 sequence: CASSLDSYGYTF. Here the CDR3 DNA reads TGTGCCAGCAGCCTTGACAGTTATGGCTACACCTTC.

The rearrangement links TRBV7-8 to TRBJ2-1; D unclear. CDR1 and CDR2 from the germline V gene are SGHVS and FQNEAQ. V gave up 1 base and J gave up 4 bases, with 5 bases separating them. The CDR3 consists of 13 residues. In DNA form, the CDR3 reads TGTGCCAGCAGCTTAGTCGGGTACAATGAGCAGTTCTTC. Translation: CASSLVGYNEQFF.

The rearrangement links TRBV7-2 to TRBJ2-5, with TRBD1 identical over 9 bases. This CDR3 spans 14 amino acids. Germline loops: CDR1 SGHTA, CDR2 FQGNSA. The V segment lost 4 bases and the J segment 3 bases; nucleotides outside the gene matches: 3. The CDR3 is CASSSRQGEETQYF. In DNA form, the CDR3 reads TGTGCCAGCAGCTCAAGACAGGGGGAAGAGACCCAGTACTTC. Together with reference TRBV7-2 and TRBJ2-5, the CDR3 gives the full variable domain: GAGVSQSPSNKVTEKGKDVELRCDPISGHTALYWYRQSLGQGLEFLIYFQGNSAPDKSGLPSDRFSAERTGGSVSTLTIQRTQQEDSAVYLCASSSRQGEETQYFGPGTRLLVL.

This clone was detected once. The chain combines TRBV28 with TRBJ2-7, with no clear D. Germline lookup yields CDR1 MDHEN and CDR2 SYDVKM. The ends were cut back, 6 bases at V and 0 bases at J, with 15 bases in the middle. The CDR3 has 15 amino acids. The CDR3 loop reads CASSPPPSSSYEQYF. CDR3 coding DNA: TGTGCCAGCAGCCCGCCGCCTTCCAGCTCCTACGAGCAGTACTTC.

The genes are TRBV4-3 and TRBJ2-3; 11 nucleotides agree with TRBD2. CDR1 LGHNA and CDR2 YSLEER come from the germline V gene. J lost 6 bases, V lost 1 base, and 3 bases had no gene match. The CDR3 contains 15 residues. CDR3 region: CASSQGLAGGDTQYF. The CDR3 DNA sequence: TGCGCCAGCAGCCAAGGTTTAGCGGGAGGGGATACGCAGTATTTT.

This chain joins TRBV7-2 and TRBJ2-5; 7 bases are a match to TRBD1. V lost 3 bases, J lost 1 base, and 5 bases stayed unmatched. Germline V CDR1 and CDR2: SGHTA, FQGNSA. This CDR3 spans 15 amino acids. The CDR3 is CASSLLTGTQETQYF. The DNA for the CDR3 is TGTGCCAGCAGCTTGTTGACAGGGACCCAAGAGACCCAGTACTTC.

The chain joins TRBV27 to TRBJ1-5; TRBD1 might be the D (6 bases). Trimming cost V 3 bases and J 4 bases, with 10 bases left between them. The CDR3 is 14 residues long. Per germline, CDR1 MNHEY and CDR2 SMNVEV (reference sequence). Here the CDR3 DNA reads TGTGCCAGCAGTTTCGCAACAGGGAATCAGCCCCAGCATTTT. Its protein product is CASSFATGNQPQHF.

The chain joins TRBV9 to TRBJ1-1, with D uncertain. CDR1 and CDR2 from the germline V gene are SGDLS and YYNGEE. The CDR3 has 12 amino acids. V shed 0 bases and J shed 5 bases, with 5 bases lying between them. CDR3 protein: CASSVVRTEAFF. CDR3 nucleotides: TGTGCCAGCAGCGTAGTGAGGACTGAAGCTTTCTTT.

The chain recombines TRBV19 with TRBJ2-5, with TRBD1 matching over 8 bases. CDR1 and CDR2 (germline): LNHDA, SQIVND (reference sequence). Unmatched junction bases numbered 10, after V lost 5 bases and J lost 5 bases. There are 15 residues in the CDR3. The CDR3 DNA follows: TGTGCCAGTAGTTACGGGCAGGGGGCTTGGGAGACCCAGTACTTC. This gives the protein CASSYGQGAWETQYF. Full variable domain (outside the CDR3, taken from reference TRBV19 and TRBJ2-5): DGGITQSPKYLFRKEGQNVTLSCEQNLNHDAMYWYRQDPGQGLRLIYYSQIVNDFQKGDIAEGYSVSREKKESFPLTVTSAQKNPTAFYLCASSYGQGAWETQYFGPGTRLLVL.

The gene calls are TRBV5-4 and TRBJ1-4; 7 bases align to TRBD1. The junction had 1 base not matched to a gene; V was cut back by 0 bases and J by 8 bases. The CDR3 extends over 13 amino acids. Germline CDR1 and CDR2: SGHNT and YYREEE (reference sequence). The CDR3 sequence: CASSLDRGEKLFF. The CDR3 bases are TGTGCCAGCAGCTTGGACAGGGGCGAAAAACTGTTTTTT.

The chain employs TRBV7-2 and TRBJ2-4; possibly TRBD1 for D (5 bases). The V end lost 5 bases, the J end lost 0 bases, and 11 bases lay between the germline ends. Germline V gene data show CDR1 as SGHTA and CDR2 as FQGNSA. This CDR3 contains 15 residues. The CDR3 region is CASSPGNLAKNIQYF. The CDR3 DNA reads TGTGCCAGCAGCCCAGGGAATCTAGCCAAAAACATTCAGTACTTC.

The chain couples TRBV20-1 to TRBJ2-5, with 12 positions matching TRBD2. The CDR3 is made up of 14 amino acids. J was trimmed by 5 bases and V by 3 bases; bases with no gene match: 4. CDR1 DFQATT and CDR2 SNEGSKA come from the germline V gene (reference sequence). The chain's CDR3 is CSASLTSGSETQYF. DNA of the CDR3: TGCAGTGCTAGTCTGACTAGCGGGAGTGAGACCCAGTACTTC.

This sequence joins TRBV28 and TRBJ2-5; perhaps TRBD2 as D (5 bases). The germline gives CDR1 MDHEN, CDR2 SYDVKM. V dropped 5 bases and J dropped 4 bases, with 20 bases sitting between them. The CDR3 covers 16 residues. Here the CDR3 DNA reads TGTGCCAGCAGTAACTTTCGGACGCCTCGGGGAGAGACCCAGTACTTC. Amino acids: CASSNFRTPRGETQYF.

This clone has a single count. The chain recombines TRBV19 with TRBJ2-1, with 9 bases that match TRBD2. Trimming took 1 base from V and 4 from J; bases not matched to a gene: 8. The CDR3 is 17 residues long. CDR1 is LNHDA, CDR2 SQIVND, per germline (reference sequence). The CDR3 region is CASSIGRWSGRYNEQFF. CDR3 coding DNA: TGTGCCAGTAGTATAGGGCGGTGGAGCGGGAGGTACAATGAGCAGTTCTTC.

This chain joins TRBV6-5 and TRBJ1-6; D is undetermined. The ends were cut back, 7 bases at V and 9 bases at J, with 13 bases in the middle. The CDR3 has 13 amino acids. Germline V gene lookup returns CDR1 MNHEY and CDR2 SVGAGI. For the CDR3, the DNA is TGTGCCAGCAAATCCGGGGTAGGTTCACCCCTCCACTTT. The encoded protein is CASKSGVGSPLHF.

The J gene is TRBJ2-7, the V gene TRBV11-2; a weak D match, TRBD2 (6 bases). In germline, CDR1 is SGHAT, CDR2 FQNNGV. V was cut by 8 bases and J by 4 bases, with 18 bases left in between. The CDR3 loop spans 14 amino acids. CDR3 in DNA: TGTGCCAGCGCCATCGGAGGGACTCTATACGAGCAGTACTTC. It yields the protein CASAIGGTLYEQYF.

V gene TRBV4-3 combines with J gene TRBJ2-7; weak D call: TRBD1 (5 bases). Per the germline V gene, CDR1 is LGHNA and CDR2 is YSLEER. The CDR3 covers 12 residues. Trimming removed 6 bases at V and 0 bases at J, with 6 bases between. DNA for the CDR3: TGCGCCAGCAGAGACAGCTCCTACGAGCAGTACTTC. Its translation is CASRDSSYEQYF.

The V gene is TRBV29-1, the J gene TRBJ1-3; the D is unclear. Germline values: CDR1 SQVTM, CDR2 ANQGSEA. Trimming shortened V by 6 bases and J by 2 bases, and 8 bases separated the two germline ends. The CDR3 is made up of 12 amino acids. The CDR3 is CSVEGAGNTIYF. DNA of the CDR3: TGCAGCGTCGAGGGTGCTGGAAACACCATATATTTT.

V usage is TRBV19 and J usage is TRBJ1-5, with 7 bases lining up with TRBD1. The length of the CDR3 is 14 residues. The germline gives CDR1 LNHDA, CDR2 SQIVND (reference sequence). Trimming cost V 5 bases and J 4 bases; bases outside gene matches: 5. This CDR3 reads CASSGGQENQPQHF. The CDR3 DNA reads as TGTGCCAGTAGTGGAGGACAGGAGAATCAGCCCCAGCATTTT.

This clone was seen a handful of times. V gene TRBV9 combines with J gene TRBJ2-7; the D is unclear. This CDR3 has 13 amino acids. Germline V gives CDR1 SGDLS, CDR2 YYNGEE. The V and J ends lost 2 bases and 7 bases respectively, with 13 bases between them. The CDR3 loop reads CASSVDPLEEQYF. Here the CDR3 DNA reads TGTGCCAGCAGCGTCGATCCGTTGGAGGAGCAGTACTTC.

J is TRBJ2-7 and V is TRBV18, with 9 bases aligning to TRBD2. J gave up 3 bases and V 6 bases, and 9 bases lay outside the gene matches. This CDR3 has 15 amino acids. Germline CDR1 reads KGHSH; CDR2 reads LQKENI. The CDR3 loop reads CASSLGETSGYEQYF. Written as DNA, the CDR3 is TGTGCCAGCTCTCTGGGGGAGACTAGCGGCTACGAGCAGTACTTC. The full variable domain, rest sourced from reference TRBV18 and TRBJ2-7, is NAGVMQNPRHLVRRRGQEARLRCSPMKGHSHVYWYRQLPEEGLKFMVYLQKENIIDESGMPKERFSAEFPKEGPSILRIQQVVRGDSAAYFCASSLGETSGYEQYFGPGTRLTVT.

The chain has TRBV4-3 and TRBJ1-1; D not resolved. Trimming cost V 4 bases and J 1 base, with 10 bases left between them. The CDR3 length is 14 residues. CDR1 LGHNA and CDR2 YSLEER come from the germline V gene. DNA for the CDR3: TGCGCCAGCAGCCCGCGATGGAGGAACACTGAAGCTTTCTTT. Residues: CASSPRWRNTEAFF.